This TCR beta chain was recorded in a study of pediatric ulcerative colitis. Sequencing was at survey level. Produced via immunoSEQ multiplex PCR; TCRdb's table is partial and in-frame only. This sample has fewer than 12,000 clones; 80% to 90% occur once, and the top ten carry 3% to 4%. The rectum was sampled with one to two pinch biopsies at colonoscopy. Input material: gut tissue. The sequence was collected from a girl aged 5-17 years who was a control in a study of pediatric ulcerative colitis.

Here the CDR3 reads CASSEAVREQFF. In nucleotides, the CDR3 is TGTGCCAGCAGTGAAGCAGTCAGGGAGCAGTTCTTC. The rearrangement links TRBV6-1 to TRBJ2-1; D not certain. The germline CDR1 and CDR2 sequences are MNHNS and SASEGT. V was shortened by 0 bases and J by 10 bases, with 7 bases between the two germline ends. The CDR3 covers 12 residues.